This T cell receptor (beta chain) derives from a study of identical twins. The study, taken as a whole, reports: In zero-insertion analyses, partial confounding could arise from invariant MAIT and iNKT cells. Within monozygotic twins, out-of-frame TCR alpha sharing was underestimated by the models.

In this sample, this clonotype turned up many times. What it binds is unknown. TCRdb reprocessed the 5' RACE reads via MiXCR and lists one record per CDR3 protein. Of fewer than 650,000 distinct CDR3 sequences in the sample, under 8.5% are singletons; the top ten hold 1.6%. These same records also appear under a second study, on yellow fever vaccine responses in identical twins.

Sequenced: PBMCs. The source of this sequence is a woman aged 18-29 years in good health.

The CDR3 region has the DNA TGTGCCAGCAGCCAGGCCTCCGGACTAGCGGGGGGGCGAGAGCAGTTCTTC. It yields the protein CASSQASGLAGGREQFF. The chain uses TRBV3-1 and TRBJ2-1; 15 bases line up with TRBD2. The ends lost 3 bases at V and 10 bases at J; junction bases unmatched: 10. CDR1 and CDR2 (germline): LGHDT, YNNKEL (reference sequence). The CDR3 is 17 residues long.